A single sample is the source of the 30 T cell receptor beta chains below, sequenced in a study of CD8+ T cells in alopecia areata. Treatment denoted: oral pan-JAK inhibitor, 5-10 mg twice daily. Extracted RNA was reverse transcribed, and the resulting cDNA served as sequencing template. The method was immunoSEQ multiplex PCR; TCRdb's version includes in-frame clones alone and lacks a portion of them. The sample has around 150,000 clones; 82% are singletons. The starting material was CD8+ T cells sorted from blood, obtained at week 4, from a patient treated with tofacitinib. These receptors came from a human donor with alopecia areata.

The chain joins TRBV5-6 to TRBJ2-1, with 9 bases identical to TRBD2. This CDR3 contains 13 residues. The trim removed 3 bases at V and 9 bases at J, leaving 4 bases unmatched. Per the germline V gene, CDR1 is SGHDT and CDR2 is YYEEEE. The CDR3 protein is CASSWGLATEQFF. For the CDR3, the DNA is TGTGCCAGCAGCTGGGGACTAGCTACTGAGCAGTTCTTC.

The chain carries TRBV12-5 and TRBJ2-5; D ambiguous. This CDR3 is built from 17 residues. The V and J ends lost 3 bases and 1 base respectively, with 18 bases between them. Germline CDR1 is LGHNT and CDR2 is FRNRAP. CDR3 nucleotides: TGTGCTAGTGGTTTAGGTGTTAGCCCCGAGCCCCAAGAGACCCAGTACTTC. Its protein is CASGLGVSPEPQETQYF.

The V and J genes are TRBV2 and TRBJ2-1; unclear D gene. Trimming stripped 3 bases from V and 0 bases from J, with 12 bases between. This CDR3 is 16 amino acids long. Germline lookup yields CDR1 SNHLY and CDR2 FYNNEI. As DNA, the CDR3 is TGTGCCAGCAGTGAGGTGGTCTATCGCTCCTACAATGAGCAGTTCTTC. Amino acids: CASSEVVYRSYNEQFF.

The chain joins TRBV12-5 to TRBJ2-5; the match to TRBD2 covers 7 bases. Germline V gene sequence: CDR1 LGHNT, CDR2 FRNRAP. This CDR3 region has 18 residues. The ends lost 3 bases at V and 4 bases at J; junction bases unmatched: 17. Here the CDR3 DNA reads TGTGCTAGTGGTTTCTCTCCCTCGCGGGGGTCTGAGGTAGAGACCCAGTACTTC. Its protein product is CASGFSPSRGSEVETQYF.

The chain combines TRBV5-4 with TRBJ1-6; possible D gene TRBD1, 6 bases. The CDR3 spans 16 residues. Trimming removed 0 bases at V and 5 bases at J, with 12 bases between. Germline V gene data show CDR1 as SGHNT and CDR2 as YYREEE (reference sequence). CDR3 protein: CASSLVGQGHNSPLHF. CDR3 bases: TGTGCCAGCAGCTTGGTGGGGCAGGGGCATAATTCACCCCTCCACTTT.

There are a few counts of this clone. In DNA, the CDR3 is TGTGCCAGCAGCTTAGCCTCGAGCGGGGATACGCAGTATTTT. This translates into CASSLASSGDTQYF. The rearrangement uses TRBV7-2 and TRBJ2-3; D may be TRBD2 (6 bases). The V end was cut by 0 bases, the J end by 6 bases, with 10 bases between. CDR3 length: 14 residues. In germline, CDR1 is SGHTA, CDR2 FQGNSA.

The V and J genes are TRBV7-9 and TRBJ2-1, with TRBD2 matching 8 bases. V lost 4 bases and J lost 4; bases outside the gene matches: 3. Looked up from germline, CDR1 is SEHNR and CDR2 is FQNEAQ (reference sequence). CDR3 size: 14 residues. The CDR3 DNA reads TGTGCCAGCAGCTCGGGGGGGACTTACAATGAGCAGTTCTTC. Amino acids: CASSSGGTYNEQFF.

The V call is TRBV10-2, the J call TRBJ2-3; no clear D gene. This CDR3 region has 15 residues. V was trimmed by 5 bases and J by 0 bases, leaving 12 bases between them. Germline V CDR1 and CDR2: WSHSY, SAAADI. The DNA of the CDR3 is TGCGCCAGCAGTCCCATAGATGCTAGCACAGATACGCAGTATTTT. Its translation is CASSPIDASTDTQYF.

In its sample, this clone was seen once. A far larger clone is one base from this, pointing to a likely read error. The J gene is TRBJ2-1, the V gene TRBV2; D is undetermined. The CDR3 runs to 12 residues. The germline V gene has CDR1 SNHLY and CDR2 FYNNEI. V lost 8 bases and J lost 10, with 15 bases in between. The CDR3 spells CASFGPPVEQFF. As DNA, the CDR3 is TGTGCCAGCTTTGGGCCGCCGGTAGAGCAGTTCTTC.

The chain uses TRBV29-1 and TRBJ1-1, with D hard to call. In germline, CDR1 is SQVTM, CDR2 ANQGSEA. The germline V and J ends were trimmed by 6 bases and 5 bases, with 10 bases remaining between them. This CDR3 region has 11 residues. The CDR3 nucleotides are TGCAGCGTCAACTTCGGGACTGAAGCTTTCTTT. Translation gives CSVNFGTEAFF. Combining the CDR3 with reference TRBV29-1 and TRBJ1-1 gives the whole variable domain SAVISQKPSRDICQRGTSLTIQCQVDSQVTMMFWYRQQPGQSLTLIATANQGSEATYESGFVIDKFPISRPNLTFSTLTVSNMSPEDSSIYLCSVNFGTEAFFGQGTRLTVV.

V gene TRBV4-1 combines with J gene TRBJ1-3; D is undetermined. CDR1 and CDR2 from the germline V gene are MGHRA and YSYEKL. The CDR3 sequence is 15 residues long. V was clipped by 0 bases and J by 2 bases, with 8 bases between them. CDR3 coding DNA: TGCGCCAGCAGCCAAGAGTCCAGCGCTGGAAACACCATATATTTT. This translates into CASSQESSAGNTIYF.

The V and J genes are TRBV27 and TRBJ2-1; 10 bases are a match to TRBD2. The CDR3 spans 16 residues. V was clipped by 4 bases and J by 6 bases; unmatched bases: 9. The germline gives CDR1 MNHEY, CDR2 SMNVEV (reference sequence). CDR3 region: CASSSRLGTSANEQFF. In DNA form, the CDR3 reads TGTGCCAGCAGTTCCCGGTTAGGGACTAGCGCCAATGAGCAGTTCTTC.

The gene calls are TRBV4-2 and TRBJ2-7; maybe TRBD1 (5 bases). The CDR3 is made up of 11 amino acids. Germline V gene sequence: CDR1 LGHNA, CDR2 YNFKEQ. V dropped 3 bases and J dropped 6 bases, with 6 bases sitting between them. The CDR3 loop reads CASSQGLEQYF. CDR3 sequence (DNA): TGTGCCAGCAGCCAGGGGCTCGAGCAGTACTTC.

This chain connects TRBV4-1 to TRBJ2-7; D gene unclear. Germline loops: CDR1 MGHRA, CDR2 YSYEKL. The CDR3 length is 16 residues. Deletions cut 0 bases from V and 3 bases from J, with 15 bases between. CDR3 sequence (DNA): TGCGCCAGCAGCCAAGATCTACCCATACCCGGCTACGAGCAGTACTTC. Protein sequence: CASSQDLPIPGYEQYF.

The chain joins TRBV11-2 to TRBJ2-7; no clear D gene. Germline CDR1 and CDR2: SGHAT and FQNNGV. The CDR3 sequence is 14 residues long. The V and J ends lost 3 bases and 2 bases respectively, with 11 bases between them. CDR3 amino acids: CASSFRQVTYEQYF. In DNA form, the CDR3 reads TGTGCCAGCAGCTTCCGGCAGGTGACCTACGAGCAGTACTTC.

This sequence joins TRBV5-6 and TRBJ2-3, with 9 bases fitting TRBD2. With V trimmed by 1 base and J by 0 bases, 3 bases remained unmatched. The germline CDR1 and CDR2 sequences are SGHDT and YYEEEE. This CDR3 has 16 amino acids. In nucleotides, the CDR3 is TGTGCCAGCAGCTTGCTAGCGGGGAGTAGCACAGATACGCAGTATTTT. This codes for CASSLLAGSSTDTQYF.

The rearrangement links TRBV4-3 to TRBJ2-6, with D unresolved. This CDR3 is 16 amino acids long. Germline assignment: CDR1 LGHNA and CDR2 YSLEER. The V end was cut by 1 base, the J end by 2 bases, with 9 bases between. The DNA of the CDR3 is TGCGCCAGCAGCCAAGGCGGCGGAGCTGGGGCCAACGTCCTGACTTTC. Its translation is CASSQGGGAGANVLTF.

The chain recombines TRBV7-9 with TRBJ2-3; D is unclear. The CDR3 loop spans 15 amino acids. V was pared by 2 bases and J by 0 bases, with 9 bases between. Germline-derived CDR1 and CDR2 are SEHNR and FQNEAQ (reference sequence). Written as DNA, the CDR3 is TGTGCCAGCAGCTTACTGGCAAAAAGCACAGATACGCAGTATTTT. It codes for CASSLLAKSTDTQYF. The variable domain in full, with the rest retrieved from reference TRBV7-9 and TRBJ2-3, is DTGVSQNPRHKITKRGQNVTFRCDPISEHNRLYWYRQTLGQGPEFLTYFQNEAQLEKSRLLSDRFSAERPKGSFSTLEIQRTEQGDSAMYLCASSLLAKSTDTQYFGPGTRLTVL.

CDR3 sequence reads: CASSLTSGGAEDTQYF. CDR3 nucleotide sequence: TGTGCCAGCAGTTTGACTAGCGGGGGGGCGGAAGATACGCAGTATTTT. The chain is built from TRBV6-5 and TRBJ2-3; 14 positions agree with TRBD2. Germline CDR1 MNHEY, CDR2 SVGAGI. V dropped 4 bases and J dropped 5; count of bases not matched to a gene: 5. CDR3 length: 16 residues.

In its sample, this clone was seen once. The CDR3 DNA reads TGCGCCAGCAGCCAGAGACAGGGACCGAACATTCAGTACTTC. Encoded protein: CASSQRQGPNIQYF. This chain joins TRBV4-3 and TRBJ2-4; the match to TRBD1 covers 7 bases. After removal of 3 bases from V and 7 bases from J, the junction contained 6 bases not matched to a gene. This CDR3 region has 14 residues. Germline CDR1 and CDR2: LGHNA and YSLEER.

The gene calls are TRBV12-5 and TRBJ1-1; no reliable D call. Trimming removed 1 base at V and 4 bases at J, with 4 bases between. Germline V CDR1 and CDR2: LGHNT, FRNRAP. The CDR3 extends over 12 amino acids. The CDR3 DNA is TGTGCTAGTGGTTTGGGTGGCACTGAAGCTTTCTTT. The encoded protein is CASGLGGTEAFF.

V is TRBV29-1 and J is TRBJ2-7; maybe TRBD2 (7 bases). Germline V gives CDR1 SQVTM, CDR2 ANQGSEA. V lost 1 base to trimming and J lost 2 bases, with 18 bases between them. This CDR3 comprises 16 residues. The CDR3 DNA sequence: TGCAGCGTTGAAGTTCCCGCGGAGGGGGGGGCCTACGAGCAGTACTTC. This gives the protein CSVEVPAEGGAYEQYF.

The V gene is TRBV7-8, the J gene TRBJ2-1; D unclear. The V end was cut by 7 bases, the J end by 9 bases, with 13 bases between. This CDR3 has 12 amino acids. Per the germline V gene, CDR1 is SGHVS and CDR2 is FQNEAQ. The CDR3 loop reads CASNDITIEQFF. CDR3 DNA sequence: TGTGCCAGCAACGACATCACAATTGAGCAGTTCTTC.

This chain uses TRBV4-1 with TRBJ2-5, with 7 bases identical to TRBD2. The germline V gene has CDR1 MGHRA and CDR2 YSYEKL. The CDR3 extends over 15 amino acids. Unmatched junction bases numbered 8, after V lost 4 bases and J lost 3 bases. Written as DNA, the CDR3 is TGCGCCAGCAGCCGGGCCCCGGGGGGAGAAGAGACCCAGTACTTC. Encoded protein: CASSRAPGGEETQYF.

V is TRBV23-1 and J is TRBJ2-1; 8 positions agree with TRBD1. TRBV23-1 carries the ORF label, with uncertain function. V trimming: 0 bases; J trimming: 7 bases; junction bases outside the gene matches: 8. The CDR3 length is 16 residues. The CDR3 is CASSQSRQGARNEQFF. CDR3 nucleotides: TGCGCCAGCAGTCAATCTAGGCAGGGGGCGCGGAATGAGCAGTTCTTC.

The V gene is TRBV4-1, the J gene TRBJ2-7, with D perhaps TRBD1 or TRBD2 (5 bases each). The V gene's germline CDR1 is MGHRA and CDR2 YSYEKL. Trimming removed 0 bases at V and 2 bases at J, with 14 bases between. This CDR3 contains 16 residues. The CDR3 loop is CASSQDTGRWPYEQYF. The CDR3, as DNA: TGCGCCAGCAGCCAAGATACGGGACGCTGGCCCTACGAGCAGTACTTC.

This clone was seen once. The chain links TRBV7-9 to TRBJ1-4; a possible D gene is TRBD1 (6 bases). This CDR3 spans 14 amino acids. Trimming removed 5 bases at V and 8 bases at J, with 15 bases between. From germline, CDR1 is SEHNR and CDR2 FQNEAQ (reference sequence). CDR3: CASSPDRYGEKLFF. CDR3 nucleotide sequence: TGTGCCAGCAGCCCGGACAGATACGGGGAAAAACTGTTTTTT.

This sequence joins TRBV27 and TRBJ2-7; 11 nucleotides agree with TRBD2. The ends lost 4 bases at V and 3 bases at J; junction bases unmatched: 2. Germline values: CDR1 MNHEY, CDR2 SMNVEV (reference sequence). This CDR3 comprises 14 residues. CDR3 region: CASSYGTSGYEQYF. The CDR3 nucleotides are TGTGCCAGCAGTTACGGGACTAGCGGCTACGAGCAGTACTTC.

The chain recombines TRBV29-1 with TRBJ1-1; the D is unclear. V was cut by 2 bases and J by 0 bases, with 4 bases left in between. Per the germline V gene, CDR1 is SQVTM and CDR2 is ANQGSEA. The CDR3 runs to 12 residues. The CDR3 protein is CSVEQLNTEAFF. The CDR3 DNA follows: TGCAGCGTTGAACAGCTGAACACTGAAGCTTTCTTT. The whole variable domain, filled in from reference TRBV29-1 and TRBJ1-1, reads SAVISQKPSRDICQRGTSLTIQCQVDSQVTMMFWYRQQPGQSLTLIATANQGSEATYESGFVIDKFPISRPNLTFSTLTVSNMSPEDSSIYLCSVEQLNTEAFFGQGTRLTVV.

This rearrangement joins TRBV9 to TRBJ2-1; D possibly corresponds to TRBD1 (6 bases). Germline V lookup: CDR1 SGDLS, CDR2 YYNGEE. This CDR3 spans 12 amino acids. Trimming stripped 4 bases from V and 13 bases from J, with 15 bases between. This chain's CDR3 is CASSPSGTQQFF. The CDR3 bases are TGTGCCAGCAGCCCATCCGGGACACAACAGTTCTTC.